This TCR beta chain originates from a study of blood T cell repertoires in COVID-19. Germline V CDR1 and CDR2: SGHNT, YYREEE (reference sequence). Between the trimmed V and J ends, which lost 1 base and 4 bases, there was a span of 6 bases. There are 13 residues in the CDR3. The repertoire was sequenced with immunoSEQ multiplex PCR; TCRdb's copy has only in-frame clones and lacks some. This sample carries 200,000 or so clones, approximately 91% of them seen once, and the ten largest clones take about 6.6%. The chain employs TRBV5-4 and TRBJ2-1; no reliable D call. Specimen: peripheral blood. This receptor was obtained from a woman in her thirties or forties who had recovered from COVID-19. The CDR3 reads CASSLSSYNEQFF. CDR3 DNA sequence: TGTGCCAGCAGCTTGTCCAGTTACAATGAGCAGTTCTTC.